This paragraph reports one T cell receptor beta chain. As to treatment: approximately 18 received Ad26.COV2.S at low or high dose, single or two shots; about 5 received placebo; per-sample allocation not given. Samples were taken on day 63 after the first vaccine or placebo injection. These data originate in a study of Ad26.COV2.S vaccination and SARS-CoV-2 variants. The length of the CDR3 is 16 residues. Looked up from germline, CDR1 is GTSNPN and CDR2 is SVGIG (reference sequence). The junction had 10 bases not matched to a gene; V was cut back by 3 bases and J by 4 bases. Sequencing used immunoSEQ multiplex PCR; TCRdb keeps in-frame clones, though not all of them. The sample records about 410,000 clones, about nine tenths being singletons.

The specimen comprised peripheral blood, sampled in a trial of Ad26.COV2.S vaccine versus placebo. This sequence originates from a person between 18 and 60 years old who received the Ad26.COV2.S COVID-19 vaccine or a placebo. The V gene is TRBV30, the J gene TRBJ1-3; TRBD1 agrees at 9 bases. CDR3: CAWRGGQGRPGNTIYF. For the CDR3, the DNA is TGTGCCTGGAGGGGCGGACAGGGGCGTCCGGGAAACACCATATATTTT.